This T cell receptor (beta chain) was captured in a study of OX40 agonist ivuxolimab in advanced cancers. The study in broad terms: Ivuxolimab was a fully human IgG2 agonistic monoclonal antibody targeting the costimulatory receptor OX40 (CD134). Intravenous ivuxolimab was administered to patients every 2 weeks at six dose levels: 0.01, 0.1, 0.3, 1.5, 3 and 10 mg/kg. Of the roughly 53 patients in dose escalation, 19 had hepatocellular carcinoma, around 15 had melanoma, 9 had renal cell carcinoma and 9 had head and neck cancer. A male proportion of roughly 80% and a mean age of approximately 55 years, ranging from about 20 to 85, were recorded for the dose-escalation cohort. Prior anti-PD-1, anti-PD-L1 or anti-CTLA-4 therapy was permitted, and 35% to 40% of dose-escalation patients had received checkpoint inhibitors. Partial responses occurred in three dose-escalation patients, of whom one had hepatocellular carcinoma and two had cutaneous melanoma. The purpose of peripheral TCRbeta sequencing was to test whether ivuxolimab changed TCR sequence diversity and led to clonal T-cell expansion. The paper describes the monotherapy dose-escalation part (N of about 47 patients) of the phase I trial of ivuxolimab.

The trial excluded patients who had a history of autoimmune disease or were on systemic immunosuppression. Peripheral blood for TCR sequencing was collected from all dose cohorts at baseline, on cycle 4 day 1, and on cycle 7 day 1. The samples were taken from a phase I, first-in-human, multicenter, open-label dose-escalation trial of ivuxolimab. Adults with locally advanced or metastatic head and neck squamous cell, hepatocellular, melanoma or renal cell carcinoma were enrolled in the trial. Before TCR sequencing, CD4+ and CD8+ T cells were separately sorted from peripheral blood. From the cysteine through the phenylalanine, the CDR3 covers 15 amino acids. This entry keeps only the CDR3 DNA: 45 bases, framed from base 1. The germline V gene encodes CDR1 SGHNT and CDR2 YENEEA. V loses 6 bases, J loses 0 bases, and the germline ends lie 12 bases apart. What the work shows at the level of the full study, not this receptor alone: Low levels of normalized T-cell clonal expansion were also seen in some patients who did not respond. In the 0.1-3.0 mg/kg groups, partial responders were among the patients with the lowest normalized peripheral clonal expansion, particularly in CD8+ T cells. Antigen specificity was not determined for the clonally expanded peripheral T cells. At doses from 0.1 to 3.0 mg/kg, clonal expansion was seen in both CD4+ and CD8+ blood T cells between baseline and week 6. After ivuxolimab, more expanded clones were found on average in CD8+ T cells than in CD4+ T cells.

Genomic DNA was isolated from the sorted cells so that the TCRbeta CDR3 region could be sequenced. The immunoSEQ Assay was used to sequence the TCRbeta CDR3 regions. Entries here come from immuneACCESS through TCRdb and include only in-frame sequences with V and J called. Some clones fail to appear in such tables; in the studies checked, an unresolved V gene covers under half of the shortfall, and the cause of the remainder is unknown. This sample gives some 70,000 clones in total; about 90% of them show up just once. The biggest ten clones account for roughly 2.9% of the sample. Turning to this clone: No antigen is known for it. No clone much larger than this one lies a single base away; base qualities are absent.

This receptor was taken from an adult with an advanced solid tumor such as melanoma, head and neck, liver or kidney cancer. The rearrangement combines TRBV11-3 with TRBJ2-1; no D segment can be confidently identified. The sequences come from CD4+ or CD8+ T cells sorted from blood, collected in a trial of the OX40 agonist ivuxolimab. This receptor has the CDR3 CASSLRLSSYNEQFF. In nucleotide form, the sequence is TGTGCCAGCAGTCTGAGACTGAGCTCCTACAATGAGCAGTTCTTC.